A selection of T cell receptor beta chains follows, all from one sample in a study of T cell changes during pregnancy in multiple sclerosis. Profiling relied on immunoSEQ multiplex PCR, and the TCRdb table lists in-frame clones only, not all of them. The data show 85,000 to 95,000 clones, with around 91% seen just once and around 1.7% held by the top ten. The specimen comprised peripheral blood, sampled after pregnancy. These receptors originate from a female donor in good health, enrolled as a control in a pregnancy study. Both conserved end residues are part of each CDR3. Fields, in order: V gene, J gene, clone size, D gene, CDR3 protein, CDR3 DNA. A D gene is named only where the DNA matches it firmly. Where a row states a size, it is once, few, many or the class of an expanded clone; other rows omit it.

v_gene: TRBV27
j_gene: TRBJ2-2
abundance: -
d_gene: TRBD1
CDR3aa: CASSLGQGWTGELFF
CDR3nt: TGTGCCAGCAGCCTTGGACAGGGATGGACCGGGGAGCTGTTTTTT

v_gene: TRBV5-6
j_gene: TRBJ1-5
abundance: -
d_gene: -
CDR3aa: CASSFGQYNQPQHF
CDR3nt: TGTGCCAGCAGCTTCGGACAGTACAATCAGCCCCAGCATTTT

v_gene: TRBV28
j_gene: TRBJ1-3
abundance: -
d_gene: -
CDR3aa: CASSFGFYSGNTIYF
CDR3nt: TGTGCCAGCAGTTTCGGGTTTTACTCTGGAAACACCATATATTTT

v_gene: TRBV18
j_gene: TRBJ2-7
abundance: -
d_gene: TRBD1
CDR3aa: CASSQDRGGSYEQYF
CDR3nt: TGTGCCAGCTCGCAGGACAGGGGAGGCTCCTACGAGCAGTACTTC

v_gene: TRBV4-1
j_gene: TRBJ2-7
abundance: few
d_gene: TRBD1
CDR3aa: CASSPLGQGRYEQYF
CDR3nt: TGCGCCAGCAGCCCCCTGGGACAGGGGCGGTACGAGCAGTACTTC

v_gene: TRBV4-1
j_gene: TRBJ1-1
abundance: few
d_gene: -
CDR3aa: CASSQGGGRGNTEAFF
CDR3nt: TGCGCCAGCAGCCAAGGCGGGGGAAGAGGGAACACTGAAGCTTTCTTT

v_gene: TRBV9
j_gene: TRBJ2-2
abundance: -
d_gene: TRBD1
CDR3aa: CASSQDRVGLSTGELFF
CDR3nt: TGTGCCAGCAGCCAGGACAGGGTGGGGTTGAGCACCGGGGAGCTGTTTTTT

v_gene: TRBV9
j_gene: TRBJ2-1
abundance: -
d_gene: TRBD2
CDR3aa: CASSQGLAVPNEQFF
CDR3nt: TGTGCCAGCAGCCAGGGACTAGCGGTCCCCAATGAGCAGTTCTTC

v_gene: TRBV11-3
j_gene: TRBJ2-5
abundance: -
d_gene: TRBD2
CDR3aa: CASSQGLAGPQYF
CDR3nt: TGTGCCAGCAGCCAGGGACTAGCGGGGCCCCAGTACTTC

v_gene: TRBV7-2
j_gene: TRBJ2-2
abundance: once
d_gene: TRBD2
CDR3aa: CASSPRGGHTGELFF
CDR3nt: TGTGCCAGCAGCCCGCGGGGGGGCCACACCGGGGAGCTGTTTTTT

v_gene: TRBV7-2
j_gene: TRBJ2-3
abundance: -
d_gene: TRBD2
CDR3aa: CASSGSGTSGGAQYF
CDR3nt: TGTGCCAGCAGCGGCTCCGGGACTAGCGGGGGGGCGCAGTATTTT

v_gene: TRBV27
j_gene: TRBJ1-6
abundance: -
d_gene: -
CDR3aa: CASSYRDWPYSYNSPLHF
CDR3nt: TGTGCCAGCAGCTACCGGGACTGGCCCTACTCCTATAATTCACCCCTCCACTTT

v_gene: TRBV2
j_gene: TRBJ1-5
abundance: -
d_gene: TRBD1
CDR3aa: CASDGDRDYQPQHF
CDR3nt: TGTGCCAGCGACGGGGACAGGGACTATCAGCCCCAGCATTTT

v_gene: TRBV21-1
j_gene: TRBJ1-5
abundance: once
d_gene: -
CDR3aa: CASSKEYRVNQPQHF
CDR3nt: TGTGCCAGCAGCAAAGAGTACAGGGTCAATCAGCCCCAGCATTTT

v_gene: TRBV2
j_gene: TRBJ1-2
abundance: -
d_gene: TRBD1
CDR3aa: CATTGTVNYGYTF
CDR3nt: TGTGCCACCACCGGGACAGTCAACTATGGCTACACCTTC

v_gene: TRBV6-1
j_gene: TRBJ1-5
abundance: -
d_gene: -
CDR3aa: CASLGQNSNQPQHF
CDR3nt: TGTGCCAGCCTTGGACAGAATAGCAATCAGCCCCAGCATTTT

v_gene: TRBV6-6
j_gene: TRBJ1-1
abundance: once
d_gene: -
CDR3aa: CASTEGGSMNTEAFF
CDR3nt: TGTGCCAGCACCGAGGGGGGGAGCATGAACACTGAAGCTTTCTTT

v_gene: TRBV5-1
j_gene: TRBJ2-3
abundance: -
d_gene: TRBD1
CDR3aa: CASMNQGAADTQYF
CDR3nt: TGCGCCAGCATGAATCAGGGGGCCGCAGATACGCAGTATTTT

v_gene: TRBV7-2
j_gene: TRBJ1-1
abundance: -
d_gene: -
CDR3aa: CASSRQANTEAFF
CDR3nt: TGTGCCAGCAGTCGACAGGCGAACACTGAAGCTTTCTTT

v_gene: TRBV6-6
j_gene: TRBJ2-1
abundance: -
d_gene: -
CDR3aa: CASSWTPDRGNNEQFF
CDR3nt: TGTGCCAGCAGTTGGACTCCTGACCGAGGGAACAATGAGCAGTTCTTC

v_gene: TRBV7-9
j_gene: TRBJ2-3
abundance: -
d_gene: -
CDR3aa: CASSLAGARTDTQYF
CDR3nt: TGTGCCAGCAGCTTAGCCGGAGCCAGAACAGATACGCAGTATTTT

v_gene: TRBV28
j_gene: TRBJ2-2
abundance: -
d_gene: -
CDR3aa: CAGRDILTGELFF
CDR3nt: TGTGCCGGTCGGGACATACTCACCGGGGAGCTGTTTTTT

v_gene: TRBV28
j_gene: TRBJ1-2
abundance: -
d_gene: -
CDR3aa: CASSSGGRDYGYTF
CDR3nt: TGTGCCAGCAGTTCGGGGGGCCGGGACTATGGCTACACCTTC

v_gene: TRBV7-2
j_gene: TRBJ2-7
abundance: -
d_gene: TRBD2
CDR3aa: CASSFTSGGVLEQYF
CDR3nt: TGTGCCAGCAGCTTCACTAGCGGGGGGGTACTTGAGCAGTACTTC

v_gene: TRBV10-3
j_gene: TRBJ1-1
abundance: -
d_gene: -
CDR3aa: CAIAPTPGTEAFF
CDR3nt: TGTGCCATCGCCCCAACCCCCGGCACTGAAGCTTTCTTT

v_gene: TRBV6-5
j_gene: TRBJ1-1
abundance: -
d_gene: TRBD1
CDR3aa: CASSDRAEAFF
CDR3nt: TGTGCCAGCAGCGACAGGGCTGAAGCTTTCTTT

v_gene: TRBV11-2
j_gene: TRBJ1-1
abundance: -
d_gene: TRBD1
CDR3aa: CASSPRQGGVNTEAFF
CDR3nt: TGTGCCAGCAGCCCCCGACAGGGGGGAGTGAACACTGAAGCTTTCTTT

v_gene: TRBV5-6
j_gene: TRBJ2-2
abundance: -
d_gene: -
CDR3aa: CASSIGLTLGELFF
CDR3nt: TGTGCCAGCAGCATCGGACTGACCCTCGGGGAGCTGTTTTTT

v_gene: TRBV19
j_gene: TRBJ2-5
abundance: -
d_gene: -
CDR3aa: CASSIGTGRDQETQYF
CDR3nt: TGTGCCAGTAGTATAGGTACAGGGAGGGACCAAGAGACCCAGTACTTC

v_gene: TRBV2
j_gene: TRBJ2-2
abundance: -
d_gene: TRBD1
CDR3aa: CASARTGPGELFF
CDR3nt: TGTGCCAGTGCTCGGACAGGGCCCGGGGAGCTGTTTTTT

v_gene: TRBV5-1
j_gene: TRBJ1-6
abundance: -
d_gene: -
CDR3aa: CASSSTGTSPLHF
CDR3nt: TGCGCCAGCAGCTCCACAGGGACCTCACCCCTCCACTTT

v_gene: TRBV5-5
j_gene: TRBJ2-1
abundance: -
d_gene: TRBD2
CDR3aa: CASSPSGAGAAYNEQFF
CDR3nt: TGTGCCAGCAGCCCTAGCGGGGCGGGAGCGGCCTACAATGAGCAGTTCTTC

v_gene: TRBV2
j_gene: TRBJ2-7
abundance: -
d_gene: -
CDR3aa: CASSDGAAKGYEQYF
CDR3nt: TGTGCCAGCAGTGATGGGGCAGCCAAGGGCTACGAGCAGTACTTC

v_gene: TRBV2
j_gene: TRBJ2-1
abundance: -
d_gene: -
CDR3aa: CAIGAEGYNEQFF
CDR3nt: TGTGCCATCGGAGCGGAGGGCTACAATGAGCAGTTCTTC

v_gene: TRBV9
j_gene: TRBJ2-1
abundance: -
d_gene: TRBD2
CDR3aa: CASSAGTSGGVYNEQFF
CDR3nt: TGTGCCAGCAGCGCCGGGACTAGCGGGGGGGTCTACAATGAGCAGTTCTTC

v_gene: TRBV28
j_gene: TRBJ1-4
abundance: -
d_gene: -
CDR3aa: CASLSSRASVATNEKLFF
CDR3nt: TGTGCCAGTCTTTCGAGCAGGGCGTCTGTGGCAACTAATGAAAAACTGTTTTTT

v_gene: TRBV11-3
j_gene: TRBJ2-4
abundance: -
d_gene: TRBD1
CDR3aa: CASSPGGNIQYF
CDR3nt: TGTGCCAGCAGTCCAGGGGGAAACATTCAGTACTTC

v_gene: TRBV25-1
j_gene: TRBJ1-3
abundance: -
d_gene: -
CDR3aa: CASSGTYGNTIYF
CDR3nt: TGTGCCAGCAGTGGGACATATGGAAACACCATATATTTT

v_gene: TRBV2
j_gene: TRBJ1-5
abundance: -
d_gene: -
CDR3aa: CASSDSTQPQHF
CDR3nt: TGTGCCAGCAGTGATAGTACGCAGCCCCAGCATTTT

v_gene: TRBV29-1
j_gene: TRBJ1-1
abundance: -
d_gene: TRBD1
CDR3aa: CSVDAGQGVLRMNTEAFF
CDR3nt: TGCAGCGTTGACGCGGGACAGGGTGTCCTCCGTATGAACACTGAAGCTTTCTTT

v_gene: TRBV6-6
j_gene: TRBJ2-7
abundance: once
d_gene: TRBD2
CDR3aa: CASSLPGGGVHEQYF
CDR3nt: TGTGCCAGCAGTCTTCCGGGTGGGGGGGTACACGAGCAGTACTTC

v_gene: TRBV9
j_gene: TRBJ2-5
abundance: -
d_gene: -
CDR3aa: CASSAEVQETQYF
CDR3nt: TGTGCCAGCAGCGCGGAGGTACAAGAGACCCAGTACTTC

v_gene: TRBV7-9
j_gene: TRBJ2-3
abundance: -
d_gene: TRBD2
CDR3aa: CASSPRTSGESTDTQYF
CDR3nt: TGTGCCAGCAGCCCGAGGACTAGCGGGGAGAGCACAGATACGCAGTATTTT

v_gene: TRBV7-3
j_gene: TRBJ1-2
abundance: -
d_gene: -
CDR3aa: CASSPRSGCPPRGYTF
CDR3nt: TGTGCCAGCAGCCCGCGCTCAGGGTGCCCCCCGAGGGGCTACACCTTC

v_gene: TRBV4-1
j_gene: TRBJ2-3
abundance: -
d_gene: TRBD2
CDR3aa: CASSQEGLGGTDTQYF
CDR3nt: TGCGCCAGCAGCCAAGAGGGACTAGGAGGCACAGATACGCAGTATTTT

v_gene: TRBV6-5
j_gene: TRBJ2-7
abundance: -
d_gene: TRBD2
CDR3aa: CASSVPGLAGERKYF
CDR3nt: TGTGCCAGCAGTGTACCGGGACTAGCGGGGGAAAGGAAGTACTTC

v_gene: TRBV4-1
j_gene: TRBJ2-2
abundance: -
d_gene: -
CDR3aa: CASSPRNPNTGELFF
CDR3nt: TGCGCCAGCAGCCCCAGGAACCCGAACACCGGGGAGCTGTTTTTT

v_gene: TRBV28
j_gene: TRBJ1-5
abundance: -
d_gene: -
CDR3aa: CASSLGPPRVGGNQPQHF
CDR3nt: TGTGCCAGCAGTTTGGGGCCACCTAGGGTTGGAGGCAATCAGCCCCAGCATTTT

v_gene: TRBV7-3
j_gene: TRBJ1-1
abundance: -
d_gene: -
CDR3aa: CASSREGWGTTEAFF
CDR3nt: TGTGCCAGCAGCCGGGAGGGATGGGGTACCACTGAAGCTTTCTTT

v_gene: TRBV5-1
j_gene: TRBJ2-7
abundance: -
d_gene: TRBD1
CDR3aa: CASSLGPSDRGLLYEQYF
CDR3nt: TGCGCCAGCAGCTTGGGCCCCTCGGACAGGGGACTACTATACGAGCAGTACTTC

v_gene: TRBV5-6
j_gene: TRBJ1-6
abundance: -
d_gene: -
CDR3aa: CASSSQGLSYNSPLHF
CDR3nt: TGTGCCAGCAGCTCACAGGGCCTCTCCTATAATTCACCCCTCCACTTT

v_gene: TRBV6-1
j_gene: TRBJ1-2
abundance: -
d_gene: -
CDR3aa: CASSEDRAGGYTF
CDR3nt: TGTGCCAGCAGTGAGGACCGAGCGGGTGGTTACACCTTC

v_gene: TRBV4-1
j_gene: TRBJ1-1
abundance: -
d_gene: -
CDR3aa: CASSQGGGEAFF
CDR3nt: TGCGCCAGCAGCCAAGGAGGGGGTGAAGCTTTCTTT